Presented here are 21 T cell receptor beta chains from one specimen sequenced in a study of T cell repertoires in cytomegalovirus infection. TCRdb reprocessed the reads via MiXCR and lists one record per CDR3 protein. The table has about 600,000 distinct CDR3 sequences, about 24% seen once. Sequencing input: CD8+ T cells from PBMCs. These TCRs come from a human donor in good health (CMV status not recorded). Some clones in this sample may be carry-over from other donors' samples.

The genes are TRBV20-1 and TRBJ1-2; D may be TRBD1 (5 bases). Trimming took 0 bases from V and 6 from J, leaving 8 bases between them. The length of the CDR3 is 12 residues. The germline V gene encodes CDR1 DFQATT and CDR2 SNEGSKA (reference sequence). This CDR3 reads CSARDQGDGYTF. The DNA of the CDR3 is TGCAGTGCTAGAGACCAGGGAGATGGCTACACCTTC.

Concerning this clonotype: A read error may be the cause here, since a much bigger clone is one base away. The chain employs TRBV7-7 and TRBJ2-1; D perhaps matches TRBD1 (6 bases). Germline CDR1 SSHAT, CDR2 FNYEAQ (reference sequence). The CDR3 totals 16 residues. CDR3 sequence reads: CASSPLVQGIPPEQFF. CDR3 bases: TGTGCTAGCAGCCCCCTGGTCCAGGGGATCCCTCCTGAGCAGTTCTTC.

V usage is TRBV6-6 and J usage is TRBJ1-5, with no clear D. The CDR3 covers 13 residues. V was pared by 10 bases and J by 1 base, with 11 bases between. Germline assignment: CDR1 MNHNY and CDR2 SVGAGI (reference sequence). CDR3 DNA: TGTGCCAACACCCCCGGGAGCAATCAGCCCCAGCATTTT. Protein sequence: CANTPGSNQPQHF.

This clonotype turned up a few times. V usage is TRBV6-1 and J usage is TRBJ2-7, with D possibly being TRBD1 (5 bases). The V gene's germline CDR1 is MNHNS and CDR2 SASEGT. CDR3 size: 12 residues. The V end lost 3 bases, the J end lost 3 bases, and 6 bases lay between the germline ends. The CDR3 is CASSEDNYEQYV. CDR3 coding DNA: TGTGCCAGCAGTGAGGACAACTACGAGCAGTACGTC.

This clonotype has at least ten counts. V and J are TRBV7-3 and TRBJ2-4; TRBD2 matches at 8 bases. CDR1 and CDR2 from the germline V gene are SGHTA and FQGTGA. The CDR3 is 15 residues long. V lost 2 bases to trimming and J lost 9 bases; unmatched junction nucleotides: 9. The CDR3 reads CASSLLTGGQGIQYF. The CDR3 nucleotides read TGTGCCAGCAGCTTACTGACGGGGGGGCAAGGCATTCAGTACTTC. Full variable domain (missing parts from reference TRBV7-3 and TRBJ2-4): GAGVSQTPSNKVTEKGKYVELRCDPISGHTALYWYRQSLGQGPEFLIYFQGTGAADDSGLPNDRFFAVRPEGSVSTLKIQRTERGDSAVYLCASSLLTGGQGIQYFGAGTRLSVL.

J is TRBJ2-3 and V is TRBV12-3 or TRBV12-4; perhaps TRBD1 as D (5 bases). The CDR3 runs 14 residues. V gave up 6 bases and J gave up 2 bases, with 12 bases separating them. For the CDR3, the DNA is TGTGCCAGCAGAACGACAGCGACCACAGATACGCAGTATTTT. Translated: CASRTTATTDTQYF.

This clonotype was seen a single time. The J gene is TRBJ2-3, the V gene TRBV7-2; D may be TRBD1 or TRBD2 (6 bases each). Germline loops: CDR1 SGHTA, CDR2 FQGNSA. V lost 1 base to trimming and J lost 6 bases, with 14 bases between them. The CDR3 contains 15 residues. The CDR3: CASSLEGGPTDTQYF. CDR3 coding DNA: TGTGCCAGCAGCTTAGAGGGGGGCCCGACGGATACGCAGTATTTT.

The sample holds a few counts of this clonotype. The chain uses TRBV14 and TRBJ2-5, with 11 bases matching TRBD2. From germline, CDR1 is SGHDN and CDR2 FVKESK. The length of the CDR3 is 16 residues. The V and J ends lost 4 bases and 5 bases, in that order; junction bases with no gene match: 9. CDR3 sequence: CASSLRLAGPRETQYF. DNA of the CDR3: TGTGCCAGCAGCCTCCGACTAGCGGGGCCCCGGGAGACCCAGTACTTC.

The chain uses TRBV19 and TRBJ1-1; tentative D call: TRBD1 (6 bases). This CDR3 spans 14 amino acids. The V gene's germline CDR1 is LNHDA and CDR2 SQIVND (reference sequence). CDR3 in amino acids: CVTTTGNPNTEAFF. CDR3 DNA sequence: TGTGTCACCACGACAGGAAACCCGAACACTGAAGCTTTCTTT.

J is TRBJ1-1 and V is TRBV20-1; maybe TRBD1 (6 bases). V lost 3 bases and J 3 bases, leaving 8 bases between the germline ends. The germline CDR1 and CDR2 sequences are DFQATT and SNEGSKA (reference sequence). This CDR3 is 12 amino acids long. CDR3: CSASRGYTEAFF. Written as DNA, the CDR3 is TGCAGTGCTAGCAGGGGCTACACTGAAGCTTTCTTT.

This clonotype has more than one count but fewer than ten. V usage is TRBV18 and J usage is TRBJ1-1; D possibly corresponds to TRBD1 (5 bases). V lost 1 base and J 3 bases, leaving 9 bases between the germline ends. Germline loops: CDR1 KGHSH, CDR2 LQKENI. The CDR3 consists of 14 residues. CDR3 region: CASSPQGRDTEAFF. The DNA of the CDR3 is TGTGCCAGCTCACCACAGGGGAGGGACACTGAAGCTTTCTTT.

This clonotype is a singleton in its sample. Germline and junction disagree at one end, which may indicate a read error. This chain's CDR3 is CASRDLLRDGYTF. The CDR3 bases are TGTGCCAGCCGTGACCTCCTACGAGATGGCTACACCTTC. The chain employs TRBV2 and TRBJ1-2; D remains unclear. This CDR3 has 13 residues. Germline CDR1 and CDR2: SNHLY and FYNNEI.

This clonotype was recorded a few times. The rearrangement uses TRBV28 and TRBJ2-3; 9 positions match TRBD2. Looked up from germline, CDR1 is MDHEN and CDR2 is SYDVKM. The length of the CDR3 is 17 residues. V lost 6 bases, J lost 2 bases, and 12 bases stayed unmatched. CDR3 sequence (DNA): TGTGCCAGCAGCTTCTTAGCTGGCGGGGGGGTCACAGATACGCAGTATTTT. Its translation is CASSFLAGGGVTDTQYF.

This clonotype was counted only a few times. The chain carries TRBV2 and TRBJ1-5, with D hard to call. The germline V gene encodes CDR1 SNHLY and CDR2 FYNNEI. The CDR3 extends over 19 amino acids. The V and J ends lost 1 base and 2 bases respectively, with 21 bases between them. Written as DNA, the CDR3 is TGTGCCAGCAGTGAAGTAAATAGAGCCGAAAGTCTTGGCAATCAGCCCCAGCATTTT. Translated: CASSEVNRAESLGNQPQHF.

This clonotype has a count of ten or more. This chain joins TRBV12-3 or TRBV12-4 and TRBJ1-1; D is perhaps TRBD1 (6 bases). V gave up 1 base and J gave up 7 bases, with 10 bases separating them. This CDR3 region has 13 residues. CDR3 in DNA: TGTGCCAGCAGTTTAGTAGGGGGTGATGAAGCTTTCTTT. It translates to CASSLVGGDEAFF.

A few counts support this clonotype. The chain joins TRBV29-1 to TRBJ2-7, with D hard to call. Germline V gene data show CDR1 as SQVTM and CDR2 as ANQGSEA. V was pared by 4 bases and J by 3 bases, with 7 bases between. This CDR3 spans 11 amino acids. The DNA for the CDR3 is TGCAGCGTTGGTATCTTCTACGAGCAGTACTTC. Translation gives CSVGIFYEQYF.

This clonotype was seen a single time. The rearrangement links TRBV28 to TRBJ1-5; TRBD1 matches 8 bases. The CDR3 loop spans 17 amino acids. Trimming at V came to 5 bases and at J to 5 bases, leaving 14 bases not matched to a gene. Germline CDR1 MDHEN, CDR2 SYDVKM. Here the CDR3 reads CASSDNRDRWVYQPQHF. In nucleotides, the CDR3 is TGTGCCAGCAGTGATAACCGGGACAGGTGGGTCTATCAGCCCCAGCATTTT.

This clonotype occurred a few times. The chain recombines TRBV28 with TRBJ1-1; TRBD1 matches at 7 bases. The CDR3 totals 15 residues. Germline V gene sequence: CDR1 MDHEN, CDR2 SYDVKM. The V gene end was trimmed by 6 bases and the J gene end by 8 bases; junction bases not matched to a gene: 15. CDR3 sequence reads: CASSRTGAARMEAFF. The CDR3 nucleotides read TGTGCCAGCAGCAGAACAGGGGCCGCCAGGATGGAAGCTTTCTTT.

This clonotype was picked up a small number of times. The V call is TRBV6-2 or TRBV6-3, the J call TRBJ1-1; D not certain. V lost 7 bases, J lost 0 bases, and 15 bases lay in between. The CDR3 is 15 amino acids. In germline, CDR1 is MNHEY, CDR2 SVGEGT. CDR3 coding DNA: TGTGCCAGCAAAGCTCCCGGGCGGCTGAACACTGAAGCTTTCTTT. Its protein product is CASKAPGRLNTEAFF.

Many counts were recorded for this clonotype. This chain links TRBV25-1 with TRBJ1-6, with D perhaps TRBD1 (5 bases). V gave up 10 bases and J gave up 7 bases, with 17 bases separating them. This CDR3 region has 14 residues. Germline assignment: CDR1 MGHDK and CDR2 SYGVNS. This chain's CDR3 is CAIQGSGFNSPLHF. The CDR3 nucleotides read TGTGCCATCCAGGGCTCGGGGTTCAATTCACCCCTCCACTTT.

This clonotype was observed many times. This chain connects TRBV25-1 to TRBJ1-5; D unclear. V was trimmed by 3 bases and J by 8 bases, leaving 11 bases between them. CDR1 and CDR2 (germline): MGHDK, SYGVNS. The CDR3 spans 13 residues. CDR3 residues: CASSEGGQEPQHF. CDR3 bases: TGTGCCAGCAGTGAGGGAGGGCAGGAGCCCCAGCATTTT.